What follows describes a single T cell receptor (beta chain). No antigen is known for it. The data are from a study of STAT5B mutations in CD4+ large granular lymphocyte leukemia. About the research overall: Healthy donors showed HLA-associated enrichment of the CDR3 'QG' motif. Study-wide results and caveats: Without putative leukemic clones, patient CD4-sorted repertoires remained more clonal than healthy CD4+ repertoires.

Sequencing was performed with immunoSEQ multiplex PCR; in TCRdb, only in-frame clones are kept and a portion is missing. In the table there are 28,000 or so clones, around 80% of which are singletons. V lost 5 bases, J lost 8 bases, and 16 bases lay in between. Germline V gene lookup returns CDR1 MGHDK and CDR2 SYGVNS. The CDR3 extends over 14 amino acids. The chain recombines TRBV25-1 with TRBJ2-1, with D possibly matching TRBD2 (5 bases). The source is a human donor in good health. Sequencing used CD4+ T cells from blood buffy coats. The CDR3 loop reads CASSSPIGVDEQFF. In DNA, the CDR3 is TGTGCCAGCAGTTCCCCCATCGGGGTAGATGAGCAGTTCTTC.